The 7 T cell receptor beta chains listed next were all sequenced from one sample in a study of blood T cell repertoires in COVID-19. Generated by immunoSEQ multiplex PCR, the TCRdb table keeps only in-frame clones and is missing some. The data contain a few hundred thousand clones, 80% to 90% of them singletons. The sample consisted of peripheral blood. These receptor sequences come from a woman between 65 and 79 years old with COVID-19, enrolled during active disease.

With regard to this clone: Within the sample, other DNA sequences also encode this same CDR3. This rearrangement joins TRBV10-3 to TRBJ1-3, with TRBD1 as a possible D gene (5 bases). The CDR3 sequence is 13 residues long. CDR1 is ENHRY, CDR2 SYGVKD, per germline. Trimming took 6 bases from V and 0 from J, leaving 6 bases between them. The CDR3 reads CAIRDSSGNTIYF. The DNA of the CDR3 is TGTGCCATCAGAGACAGCTCTGGAAACACCATATATTTT.

In its sample, this clone was seen once. The junction does not match germline at one end; this may be a read error. The V and J genes are TRBV18 and TRBJ1-5; tentative D call: TRBD1 (5 bases). This CDR3 region has 17 residues. Germline loops: CDR1 KGHSH, CDR2 LQKENI. The CDR3 DNA reads as TGTGCCAGCTCATCACCGGTTTCGACAGATCAGAATCAGCCCCAGCATTTT. It translates to CASSSPVSTDQNQPQHF.

The CDR3 region has the DNA TGCGCCAGCCGGGACAACTACAATGAGCAGTTCTTC. It encodes CASRDNYNEQFF. V gene TRBV5-1 combines with J gene TRBJ2-1; maybe TRBD1 (6 bases). V gave up 7 bases and J gave up 3 bases, with 8 bases separating them. CDR1 and CDR2 (germline): SGHRS, YFSETQ. The CDR3 covers 12 residues. The full variable domain, completed using reference TRBV5-1 and TRBJ2-1, is KAGVTQTPRYLIKTRGQQVTLSCSPISGHRSVSWYQQTPGQGLQFLFEYFSETQRNKGNFPGRFSGRQFSNSRSEMNVSTLELGDSALYLCASRDNYNEQFFGPGTRLTVL.

The chain is built from TRBV9 and TRBJ1-2; D is possibly TRBD1 (6 bases). The CDR3 length is 13 residues. V lost 3 bases, J lost 7 bases, and 13 bases lay in between. Per germline, CDR1 SGDLS and CDR2 YYNGEE. The CDR3 reads CASSATGMGGYTF. CDR3 DNA sequence: TGTGCCAGCAGCGCGACAGGAATGGGTGGCTACACCTTC.

The chain employs TRBV27 and TRBJ2-7; no clear D. The CDR3 contains 16 residues. Germline values: CDR1 MNHEY, CDR2 SMNVEV (reference sequence). Trimming stripped 0 bases from V and 0 bases from J, with 12 bases between. This chain's CDR3 is CASSLSPRHSSYEQYF. As DNA, the CDR3 is TGTGCCAGCAGTTTATCCCCCCGACATAGCTCCTACGAGCAGTACTTC.

The chain combines TRBV5-1 with TRBJ2-1; 12 positions agree with TRBD1. This CDR3 contains 15 residues. Trimming removed 4 bases from V and 7 bases from J; junction bases left unmatched: 6. The germline gives CDR1 SGHRS, CDR2 YFSETQ. CDR3 sequence (DNA): TGCGCCAGCAGCACCGGGACAGGGGGCGGGAATGAGCAGTTCTTC. Protein: CASSTGTGGGNEQFF.

The rearrangement uses TRBV6-5 and TRBJ1-2; 8 bases line up with TRBD1. Germline V gene lookup returns CDR1 MNHEY and CDR2 SVGAGI. The trim removed 6 bases at V and 8 bases at J, leaving 14 bases unmatched. This CDR3 is 15 amino acids long. The CDR3 is CASSRDRPFLGGYTF. CDR3 bases: TGTGCCAGCAGCCGGGACAGGCCCTTCTTGGGAGGCTACACCTTC.